The sequence of this T cell receptor (beta chain) was determined in a study of T-cell reconstitution after alpha-beta-depleted transplantation in children. Study-wide findings and caveats: Where alpha-beta T cells came from about two months after transplant was reportedly several hundred expanded graft clones. Day-60 TCRbeta diversity that was high in some patients was derived from surviving recipient T cells and thymic progenitors. Counts and diversity of T cells one year after transplant came mostly from newly produced T cells.

Turning to this clonotype: Its matching antigen is unknown.

Germline CDR1 reads DFQATT; CDR2 reads SNEGSKA (reference sequence). The CDR3 has 11 residues. The ends lost 5 bases at V and 7 bases at J; junction bases unmatched: 2. Molecular barcoding with unique molecular identifiers was used for the TCRbeta library. TCRdb fed the PCR reads into MiXCR, producing one record per CDR3 protein. The sample has 750,000 to 950,000 distinct CDR3 sequences; roughly 16% are singletons. The source was PBMCs, mostly from graft donor cells, collected 360 days after TCRalphabeta/CD19-depleted stem cell transplant. The receptor was derived from a male patient between 10 and 17 years old who had a stem cell transplant for acute lymphoblastic leukemia, so the T cells may come from the graft donor. V gene TRBV20-1 combines with J gene TRBJ2-1; 7 bases match TRBD2. CDR3 region: CSAQLANEQFF. As DNA, the CDR3 is TGCAGTGCTCAACTAGCGAATGAGCAGTTCTTC.